The T cell receptor (beta chain) under discussion was sequenced for a study of blood T cell repertoires in COVID-19. The wider study: Sources were T cells, B-cell-depleted T cells, or PBMCs; the material itself was cDNA or gDNA.

Authors' analysis steps: Reference gene primer amplification in the assay estimated nucleated cell counts. Data came from immunoSEQ multiplex PCR; TCRdb stores just in-frame clones and leaves some out. The V and J calls and the clone size are those of that table, but D and trimming were determined from the DNA. The table includes over 450,000 clones, about 88% detected once. Sequences were obtained from peripheral blood. This TCR was sampled from a woman aged 50 to 60 with COVID-19, enrolled during active disease.

CDR3 nucleotides: TGTGCCAGCAGCCCCAGGGTGGGCGAGCAGTACTTC. It is translated as CASSPRVGEQYF. The genes are TRBV6-5 and TRBJ2-7, with D perhaps matching TRBD1 (5 bases). The CDR3 spans 12 residues. V gave up 6 bases and J gave up 6 bases, with 12 bases separating them. Germline CDR1 and CDR2: MNHEY and SVGAGI.